This TCR beta chain was sequenced in a study of STAT5B mutations in CD4+ large granular lymphocyte leukemia. Whole-study context: Healthy donors showed HLA-associated enrichment of the CDR3 'QG' motif.

Between the trimmed V and J ends, which lost 2 bases and 2 bases, there was a span of 12 bases. Germline lookup yields CDR1 SGHRS and CDR2 YFSETQ. This CDR3 is 15 amino acids long. Study conclusions and caveats: 8/27 top patient clones versus 2/35 control clones were TRBV06-family. Higher CD4+ than CD8+ T-LGLL clonality might reflect small sample size.

With respect to this clone: The antigen remains undetermined.

Controls came from buffy coats of healthy blood donors. Sequencing used immunoSEQ multiplex PCR; TCRdb keeps in-frame clones, though not all of them. Seen here are approximately 30,000 clones, roughly 80% observed once, and the top ten hold about 2%. This sequence originates from a human donor in good health. Sequenced: CD4+ T cells from blood buffy coats. The genes are TRBV5-1 and TRBJ2-3; D perhaps matches TRBD1 (5 bases). The CDR3 sequence: CASSLLAGSTDTQYF. In nucleotides, the CDR3 is TGCGCCAGCAGCTTACTGGCAGGGTCCACAGATACGCAGTATTTT.